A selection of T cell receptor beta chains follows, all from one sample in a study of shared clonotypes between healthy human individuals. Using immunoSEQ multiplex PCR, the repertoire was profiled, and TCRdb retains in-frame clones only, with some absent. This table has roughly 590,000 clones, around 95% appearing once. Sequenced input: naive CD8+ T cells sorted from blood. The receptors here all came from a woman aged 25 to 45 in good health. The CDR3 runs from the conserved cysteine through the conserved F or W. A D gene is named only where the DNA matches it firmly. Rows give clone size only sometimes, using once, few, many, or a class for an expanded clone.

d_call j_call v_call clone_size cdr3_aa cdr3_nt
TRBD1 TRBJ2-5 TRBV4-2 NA CASSQGQGGGETQYF TGTGCCAGCAGCCAGGGACAGGGCGGGGGAGAGACCCAGTACTTC
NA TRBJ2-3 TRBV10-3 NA CAISEGGDGTDTQYF TGTGCCATCAGTGAAGGAGGGGACGGCACAGATACGCAGTATTTT
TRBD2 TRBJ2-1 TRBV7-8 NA CASSLGAGHNEQFF TGTGCCAGCAGCTTAGGAGCGGGACACAATGAGCAGTTCTTC
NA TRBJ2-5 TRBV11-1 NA CASSLGLGEGRGETQYF TGTGCCAGCAGCTTAGGACTAGGGGAAGGACGGGGAGAGACCCAGTACTTC
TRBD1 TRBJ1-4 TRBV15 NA CATSRVETGDEKLFF TGTGCCACCAGCAGAGTGGAGACAGGGGATGAAAAACTGTTTTTT
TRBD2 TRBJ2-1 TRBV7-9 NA CASSWGGGDNEQFF TGTGCCAGCAGCTGGGGGGGAGGCGACAATGAGCAGTTCTTC
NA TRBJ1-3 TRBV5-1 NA CASSLDQGLGNTIYF TGCGCCTCAAGCTTGGATCAGGGACTTGGAAACACCATATATTTT
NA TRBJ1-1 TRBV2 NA CASSESRVSAMNTEAFF TGTGCCAGCAGTGAATCGCGGGTCAGCGCAATGAACACTGAAGCTTTCTTT
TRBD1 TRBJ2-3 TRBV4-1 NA CASSQEEDRGGPTDTQYF TGCGCCAGCAGCCAAGAAGAGGACAGGGGAGGCCCTACAGATACGCAGTATTTT
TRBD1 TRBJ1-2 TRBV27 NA CASSGDRGHGYTF TGTGCCAGCAGTGGGGACAGGGGGCATGGCTACACCTTC
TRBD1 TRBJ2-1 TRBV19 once CAADAGTGGNEQFF TGTGCCGCGGACGCGGGGACAGGGGGCAATGAGCAGTTCTTC
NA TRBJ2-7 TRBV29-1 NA CSVVSTHNPYEQYF TGCAGCGTTGTGTCGACTCATAACCCATACGAGCAGTACTTC
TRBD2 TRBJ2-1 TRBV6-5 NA CASRMTSGRYNEQFF TGTGCCAGCAGGATGACTAGCGGGCGTTACAATGAGCAGTTCTTC
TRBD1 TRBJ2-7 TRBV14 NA CASSQGWDSSYEQYF TGTGCCAGCAGCCAAGGATGGGACAGTTCCTACGAGCAGTACTTC
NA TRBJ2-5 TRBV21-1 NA CASSKLLLEYF TGTGCCAGCAGCAAACTTCTACTAGAGTACTTC
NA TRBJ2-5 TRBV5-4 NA CASSLVAEETQYF TGTGCCAGCAGCTTAGTAGCGGAAGAGACCCAGTACTTC
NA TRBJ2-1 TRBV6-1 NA CASTERGTGEQFF TGTGCCAGCACCGAAAGGGGGACGGGTGAGCAGTTCTTC
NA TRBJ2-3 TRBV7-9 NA CASSRATGVGDTQYF TGTGCCAGCAGCCGTGCAACAGGAGTTGGGGATACGCAGTATTTT
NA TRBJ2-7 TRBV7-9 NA CASSLGARYEQYF TGTGCCAGCAGCTTAGGGGCGAGATACGAGCAGTACTTC
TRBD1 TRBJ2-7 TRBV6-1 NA CASSEGGTGGSYEQYF TGTGCCAGCAGTGAAGGCGGGACAGGGGGCTCCTACGAGCAGTACTTC
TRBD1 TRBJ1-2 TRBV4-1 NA CASSQGTGLNYGYTF TGCGCCAGCAGCCAAGGGACAGGTCTTAACTATGGCTACACCTTC
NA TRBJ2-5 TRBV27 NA CASSSRQGRGETQYF TGTGCCAGCAGTTCCAGACAGGGGAGGGGAGAGACCCAGTACTTC
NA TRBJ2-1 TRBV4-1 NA CASNQEVNGKSSYNEQFF TGCGCCAGCAACCAAGAGGTTAACGGGAAGAGCTCCTACAATGAGCAGTTCTTC
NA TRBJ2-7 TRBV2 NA CASSPPGNGFEQYF TGTGCCAGCAGCCCACCAGGGAATGGCTTCGAGCAGTACTTC
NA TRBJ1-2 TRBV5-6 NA CASSSPGTEYGYTF TGTGCCAGCAGCTCCCCCGGGACTGAGTATGGCTACACCTTC
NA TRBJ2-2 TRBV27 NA CASSLTPARDAGELFF TGTGCCAGCAGTCTAACCCCCGCCAGGGACGCCGGGGAGCTGTTTTTT
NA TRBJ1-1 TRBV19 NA CASSIFELTGSNTEAFF TGTGCCAGTAGTATTTTTGAGTTGACAGGCTCGAACACTGAAGCTTTCTTT
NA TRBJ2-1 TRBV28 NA CASIPGAGNEQFF TGTGCCAGTATTCCAGGGGCCGGCAATGAGCAGTTCTTC
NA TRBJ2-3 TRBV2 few CASPGTDTQYF TGTGCCAGCCCCGGCACAGATACGCAGTATTTT
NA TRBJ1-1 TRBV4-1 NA CASSPPLGEMNTEAFF TGCGCCAGCAGCCCCCCTTTGGGGGAGATGAACACTGAAGCTTTCTTT
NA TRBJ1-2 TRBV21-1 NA CASSIQETKGYTF TGTGCCAGCAGCATACAGGAGACCAAAGGCTACACCTTC
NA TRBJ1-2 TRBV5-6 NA CASSLESTYYGYTF TGTGCCAGCAGCTTGGAAAGCACGTACTATGGCTACACCTTC
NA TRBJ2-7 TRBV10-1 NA CASSDSRVHEQYF TGCGCCAGCAGTGATTCTAGGGTCCACGAGCAGTACTTC
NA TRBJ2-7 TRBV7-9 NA CASSQIYEQYF TGTGCCAGCAGCCAGATCTACGAGCAGTACTTC
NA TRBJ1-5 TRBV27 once CATGVDHNQPQHF TGTGCCACAGGGGTTGATCACAATCAGCCCCAGCATTTT
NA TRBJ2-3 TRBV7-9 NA CASTLGDTQYF TGTGCCAGCACCCTAGGCGATACGCAGTATTTT
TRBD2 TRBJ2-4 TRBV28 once CASSFWGEGAKNIQYF TGTGCCAGCAGTTTCTGGGGGGAGGGAGCCAAAAACATTCAGTACTTC
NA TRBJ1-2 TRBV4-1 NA CASSQDRGTEYDGYTF TGCGCCAGCAGCCAAGATAGAGGGACCGAGTATGATGGCTACACCTTC
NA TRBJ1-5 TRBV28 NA CASTQEGVRRNQPQHF TGTGCCAGCACCCAGGAGGGAGTGAGGAGAAATCAGCCCCAGCATTTT
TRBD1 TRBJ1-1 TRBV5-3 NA CARSLAGDSLFEAFF TGTGCCAGAAGCTTGGCAGGGGACAGCCTTTTTGAAGCTTTCTTT
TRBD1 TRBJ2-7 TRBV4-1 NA CASSQQGASSYEQYF TGCGCCAGCAGCCAACAGGGGGCCAGCTCCTACGAGCAGTACTTC
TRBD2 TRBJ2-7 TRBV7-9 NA CASSGLAGEFPPEQYF TGTGCCAGCAGCGGACTAGCGGGAGAATTCCCCCCCGAGCAGTACTTC
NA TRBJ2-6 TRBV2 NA CASSDITSSGANVLTF TGTGCCAGCAGTGATATTACTAGCTCTGGGGCCAACGTCCTGACTTTC
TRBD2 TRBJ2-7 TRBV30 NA CAWSVSGSREQYF TGTGCCTGGAGTGTGAGCGGGAGTCGCGAGCAGTACTTC
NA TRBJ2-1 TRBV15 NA CATSPSGTYNEQFF TGTGCCACCAGCCCTTCGGGGACCTACAATGAGCAGTTCTTC
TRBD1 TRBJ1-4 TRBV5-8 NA CASSLEGRWTGIRLDEKLFF TGTGCCAGCAGCTTGGAGGGGAGGTGGACAGGGATTAGGCTGGATGAAAAACTGTTTTTT
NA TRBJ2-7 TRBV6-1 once CASTDRLAFYEQYF TGTGCCAGCACCGATCGTCTAGCGTTCTACGAGCAGTACTTC
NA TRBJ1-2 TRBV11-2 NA CASSLDSRRRGYTF TGTGCCAGCAGCTTAGATTCGCGCAGACGTGGCTACACCTTC
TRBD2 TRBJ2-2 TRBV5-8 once CASSLVQREYTGELFF TGTGCCAGCAGCTTGGTCCAGCGGGAGTATACCGGGGAGCTGTTTTTT
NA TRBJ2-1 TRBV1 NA CTSSPSAKRGCNEQFF TGCACCAGCAGTCCGTCGGCCAAGCGGGGGTGCAATGAGCAGTTCTTC
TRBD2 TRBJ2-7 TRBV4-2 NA CASSQGITSGTYEQYF TGTGCCAGCAGCCAAGGTATTACTAGCGGGACCTACGAGCAGTACTTC
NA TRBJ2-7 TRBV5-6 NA CASSEDSFYEQYF TGTGCCAGCAGCGAGGACAGCTTCTACGAGCAGTACTTC
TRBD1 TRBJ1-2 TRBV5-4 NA CASSPRQGNYGYTF TGTGCCAGCAGCCCCAGACAGGGTAACTATGGCTACACCTTC
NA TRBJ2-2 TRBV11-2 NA CASSLYRVPGELFF TGTGCCAGCAGCTTGTACAGGGTTCCCGGGGAGCTGTTTTTT
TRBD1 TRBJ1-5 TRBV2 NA CASSDFTGTGKGDQPQHF TGTGCCAGCAGTGACTTCACCGGGACAGGGAAGGGGGATCAGCCCCAGCATTTT
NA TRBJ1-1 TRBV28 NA CASSSPRDTEAFF TGTGCCAGCAGCTCTCCAAGAGACACTGAAGCTTTCTTT
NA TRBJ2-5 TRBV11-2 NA CASSLAATHEQYF TGTGCCAGCAGCTTAGCTGCCACCCATGAGCAGTACTTC
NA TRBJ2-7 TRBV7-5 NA CVRRPGKGQYF TGTGTCAGACGACCCGGAAAAGGGCAGTACTTC
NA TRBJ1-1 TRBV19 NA CASRSGLHTEAFF TGTGCCAGTAGGTCGGGACTTCACACTGAAGCTTTCTTT